This T cell receptor (beta chain) derives from a study of control samples from healthy donors and cancer patients. There are 14 residues in the CDR3. J was trimmed by 8 bases and V by 6 bases; bases with no gene match: 6. Germline assignment: CDR1 MNHEY and CDR2 SVGAGI. Data came from immunoSEQ multiplex PCR; TCRdb stores just in-frame clones and leaves some out. The sample contains some 100,000 clones, around three quarters of which appear only once. The sequence came from a woman in her twenties or thirties in good health. The J gene is TRBJ1-4, the V gene TRBV6-5; 10 bases agree with TRBD1. The sequencing sample was made of blood. The CDR3 DNA reads TGTGCCAGCAGCCAGTTGGGACAGGGGGAAAAACTGTTTTTT. It yields the protein CASSQLGQGEKLFF.